These 15 T cell receptor beta chains originate from one sample sequenced in a study of blood T cell repertoires in COVID-19. Sequencing was performed with immunoSEQ multiplex PCR; in TCRdb, only in-frame clones are kept and a portion is missing. The sample records roughly 80,000 clones, roughly 84% being singletons. The source material was peripheral blood. These receptors originate from a middle-aged man with acute or convalescent COVID-19.

The chain is built from TRBV6-5 and TRBJ2-7, with 7 bases that match TRBD2. The germline CDR1 and CDR2 sequences are MNHEY and SVGAGI. V dropped 4 bases and J dropped 10; count of bases not matched to a gene: 4. The CDR3 length is 11 residues. The CDR3 DNA sequence: TGTGCCAGCAGTTCCGAGCGGGGACAGTACTTC. Protein sequence: CASSSERGQYF.

The chain uses TRBV10-2 and TRBJ2-3; weak D call: TRBD2 (5 bases). The V gene's germline CDR1 is WSHSY and CDR2 SAAADI. The CDR3 runs to 14 residues. V lost 8 bases, J lost 0 bases, and 12 bases lay in between. CDR3 loop: CASGLGESTDTQYF. The CDR3 coding sequence is TGCGCCAGCGGCCTGGGAGAGAGCACAGATACGCAGTATTTT.

The sample holds many counts of this clone. The chain has TRBV10-2 and TRBJ1-2, with TRBD1 matching over 7 bases. CDR3 size: 12 residues. Germline CDR1 is WSHSY and CDR2 is SAAADI. Trimming at V came to 8 bases and at J to 4 bases, leaving 4 bases not matched to a gene. CDR3 in DNA: TGCGCCAGCGGCCGGGACAGCTATGGCTACACCTTC. Translated: CASGRDSYGYTF.

This clone showed up just once. The chain combines TRBV14 with TRBJ2-7, with TRBD2 as a possible D gene (6 bases). The germline gives CDR1 SGHDN, CDR2 FVKESK. Trimming stripped 4 bases from V and 3 bases from J, with 13 bases between. This CDR3 contains 14 residues. The CDR3 region is CASSPTRTNYEQYF. CDR3 DNA: TGTGCCAGCAGCCCGACTAGAACCAACTACGAGCAGTACTTC.

This clone has just a few counts. The chain carries TRBV7-2 and TRBJ2-1; TRBD2 matches at 12 bases. The CDR3 runs 15 residues. Looked up from germline, CDR1 is SGHTA and CDR2 is FQGNSA. With V trimmed by 3 bases and J by 10 bases, 7 bases remained unmatched. CDR3 sequence: CASSLTSGRSQEQFF. The CDR3 DNA reads as TGTGCCAGCAGCTTGACTAGCGGGAGATCACAAGAGCAGTTCTTC.

This clone was seen a handful of times. This sequence joins TRBV27 and TRBJ2-7; 7 nucleotides agree with TRBD2. Germline V CDR1 and CDR2: MNHEY, SMNVEV (reference sequence). After removal of 6 bases from V and 6 bases from J, the junction contained 14 bases not matched to a gene. The CDR3 consists of 15 residues. For the CDR3, the DNA is TGTGCCAGCAGACCGACTAGCCGAAGCCTCGTCGAGCAGTACTTC. It is translated as CASRPTSRSLVEQYF.

The chain has TRBV7-2 and TRBJ2-7; no clear D gene. The V gene lost 1 base and the J gene lost 0 bases, with 10 bases spanning the gap. This CDR3 spans 15 amino acids. Germline lookup yields CDR1 SGHTA and CDR2 FQGNSA. This CDR3 reads CASSLEGVGSYEQYF. DNA of the CDR3: TGTGCCAGCAGCTTAGAAGGAGTGGGCTCCTACGAGCAGTACTTC.

The chain uses TRBV28 and TRBJ1-5; TRBD1 is a possible D gene (5 bases). Germline V gene data show CDR1 as MDHEN and CDR2 as SYDVKM. Trimming stripped 2 bases from V and 4 bases from J, with 15 bases between. The CDR3 consists of 16 residues. The CDR3 coding sequence is TGTGCCAGCAGTTTAGGAGGGGCCCGAACAAATCAGCCCCAGCATTTT. The encoded protein is CASSLGGARTNQPQHF. Drawing the rest from reference TRBV28 and TRBJ1-5, the complete variable domain is DVKVTQSSRYLVKRTGEKVFLECVQDMDHENMFWYRQDPGLGLRLIYFSYDVKMKEKGDIPEGYSVSREKKERFSLILESASTNQTSMYLCASSLGGARTNQPQHFGDGTRLSIL.

The genes are TRBV11-2 and TRBJ2-5; D is ambiguous. CDR3 size: 13 residues. Germline V lookup: CDR1 SGHAT, CDR2 FQNNGV. Trimming stripped 1 base from V and 0 bases from J, with 3 bases between. CDR3 amino acids: CASSLVYQETQYF. In nucleotides, the CDR3 is TGTGCCAGCAGCTTAGTCTACCAAGAGACCCAGTACTTC.

A few counts support this clone. This chain joins TRBV25-1 and TRBJ2-5; D is possibly TRBD1 (5 bases). Per the germline V gene, CDR1 is MGHDK and CDR2 is SYGVNS. The CDR3 is made up of 14 amino acids. Trimming removed 1 base at V and 6 bases at J, with 12 bases between. The CDR3 nucleotides are TGTGCCAGCAGTGAATTTGTGTCAGGGAAGACCCAGTACTTC. It yields the protein CASSEFVSGKTQYF.

The V gene is TRBV6-2 or TRBV6-3, the J gene TRBJ1-5; TRBD1 aligns across 7 bases. Germline assignment: CDR1 MNHEY and CDR2 SVGEGT. V trimming: 0 bases; J trimming: 0 bases; junction bases outside the gene matches: 8. The CDR3 extends over 18 amino acids. This CDR3 reads CASSYSPRGTYSNQPQHF. DNA of the CDR3: TGTGCCAGCAGTTACTCGCCCAGGGGGACTTATAGCAATCAGCCCCAGCATTTT.

The CDR3 region has the DNA TGTGCCACCAGTCTCAGGGGAGACACTGAAGCTTTCTTT. Protein product: CATSLRGDTEAFF. The chain uses TRBV15 and TRBJ1-1; D possibly corresponds to TRBD1 (6 bases). Germline assignment: CDR1 LNHNV and CDR2 YYDKDF (reference sequence). This CDR3 is built from 13 residues. Trimming shortened V by 6 bases and J by 3 bases, and 11 bases separated the two germline ends.

This chain links TRBV7-8 with TRBJ2-3, with D perhaps matching TRBD1 (6 bases). This CDR3 region has 12 residues. Trimming stripped 4 bases from V and 4 bases from J, with 6 bases between. From germline, CDR1 is SGHVS and CDR2 FQNEAQ. This CDR3 reads CASSSGADTQYF. Here the CDR3 DNA reads TGTGCCAGCAGCTCAGGGGCAGATACGCAGTATTTT.

The chain carries TRBV5-1 and TRBJ1-5; D is undetermined. V shed 0 bases and J shed 4 bases, with 8 bases lying between them. The CDR3 has 14 residues. Germline loops: CDR1 SGHRS, CDR2 YFSETQ. The CDR3 protein is CASSLDGINQPQHF. As DNA, the CDR3 is TGCGCCAGCAGCTTGGATGGCATTAATCAGCCCCAGCATTTT.

The genes are TRBV6-2 or TRBV6-3 and TRBJ1-5; TRBD1 is a possible D gene (6 bases). The CDR3 has 14 amino acids. Per germline, CDR1 MNHEY and CDR2 SVGEGT. Between the trimmed V and J ends, which lost 5 bases and 3 bases, there was a span of 11 bases. CDR3 DNA: TGTGCCAGCAGTCCGGGACACCTCAATCAGCCCCAGCATTTT. Protein sequence: CASSPGHLNQPQHF.